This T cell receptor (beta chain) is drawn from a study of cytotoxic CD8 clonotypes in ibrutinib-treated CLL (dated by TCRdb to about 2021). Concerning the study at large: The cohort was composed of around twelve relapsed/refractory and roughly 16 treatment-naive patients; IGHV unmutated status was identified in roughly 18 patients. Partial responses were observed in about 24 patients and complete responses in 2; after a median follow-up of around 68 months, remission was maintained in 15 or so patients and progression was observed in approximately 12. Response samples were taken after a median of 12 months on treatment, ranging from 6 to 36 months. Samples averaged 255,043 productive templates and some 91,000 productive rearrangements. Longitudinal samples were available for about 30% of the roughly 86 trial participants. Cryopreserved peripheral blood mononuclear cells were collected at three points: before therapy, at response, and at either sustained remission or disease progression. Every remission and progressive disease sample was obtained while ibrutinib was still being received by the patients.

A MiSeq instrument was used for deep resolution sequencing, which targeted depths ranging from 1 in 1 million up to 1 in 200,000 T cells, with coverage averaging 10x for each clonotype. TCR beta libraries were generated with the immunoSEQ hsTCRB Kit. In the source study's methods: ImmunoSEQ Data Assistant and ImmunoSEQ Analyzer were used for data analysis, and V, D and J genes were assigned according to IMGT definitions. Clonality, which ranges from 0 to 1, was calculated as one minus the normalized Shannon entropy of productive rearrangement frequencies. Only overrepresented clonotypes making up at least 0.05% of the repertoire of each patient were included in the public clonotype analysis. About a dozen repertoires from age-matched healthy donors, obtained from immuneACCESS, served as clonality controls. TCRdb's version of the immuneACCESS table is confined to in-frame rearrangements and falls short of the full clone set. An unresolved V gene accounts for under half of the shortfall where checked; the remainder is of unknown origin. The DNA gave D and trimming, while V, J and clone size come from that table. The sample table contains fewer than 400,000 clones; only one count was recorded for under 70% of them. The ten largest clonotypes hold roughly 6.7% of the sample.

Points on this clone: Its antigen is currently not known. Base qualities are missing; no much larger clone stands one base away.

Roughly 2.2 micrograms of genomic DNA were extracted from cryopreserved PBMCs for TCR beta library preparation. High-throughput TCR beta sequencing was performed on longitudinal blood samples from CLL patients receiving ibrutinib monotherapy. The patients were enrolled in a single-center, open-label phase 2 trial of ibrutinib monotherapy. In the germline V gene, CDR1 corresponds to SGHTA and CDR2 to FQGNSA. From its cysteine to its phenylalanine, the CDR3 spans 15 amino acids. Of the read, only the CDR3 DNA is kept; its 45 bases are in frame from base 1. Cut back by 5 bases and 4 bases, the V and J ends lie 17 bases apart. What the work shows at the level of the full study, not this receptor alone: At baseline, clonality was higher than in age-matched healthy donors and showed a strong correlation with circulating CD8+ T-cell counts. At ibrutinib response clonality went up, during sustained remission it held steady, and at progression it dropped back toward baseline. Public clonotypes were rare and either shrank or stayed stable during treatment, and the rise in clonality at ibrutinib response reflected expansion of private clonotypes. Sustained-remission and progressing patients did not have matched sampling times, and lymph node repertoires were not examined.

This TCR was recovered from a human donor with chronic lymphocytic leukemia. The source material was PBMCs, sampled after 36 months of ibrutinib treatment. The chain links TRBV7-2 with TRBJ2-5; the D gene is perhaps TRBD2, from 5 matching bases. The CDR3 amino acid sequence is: CASSPAAWERETQYF. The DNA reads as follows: TGTGCCAGCAGCCCAGCCGCGTGGGAGCGAGAGACCCAGTACTTC.